Listed here are 29 T cell receptor beta chains from one sample, sequenced in a study of response to subunit inactivated influenza vaccine. TCRdb fed the RT-PCR reads into MiXCR, producing one record per CDR3 protein. The sample contains roughly 760,000 distinct CDR3 sequences, around 20% of which appear only once. The sequencing here drew on PBMCs from blood, taken around 5 days after vaccination. The receptors were gathered from a man aged 45 to 65 who received an inactivated influenza vaccine.

The chain recombines TRBV5-6 with TRBJ2-5, with TRBD1 matching 7 bases. The ends lost 4 bases at V and 5 bases at J; junction bases unmatched: 8. Germline loops: CDR1 SGHDT, CDR2 YYEEEE. This CDR3 region has 14 residues. DNA of the CDR3: TGTGCCAGCAGCCACAGGGGAAAGGGGGAGACCCAGTACTTC. It is translated as CASSHRGKGETQYF. Full variable domain (outside the CDR3, taken from reference TRBV5-6 and TRBJ2-5): DAGVTQSPTHLIKTRGQQVTLRCSPKSGHDTVSWYQQALGQGPQFIFQYYEEEERQRGNFPDRFSGHQFPNYSSELNVNALLLGDSALYLCASSHRGKGETQYFGPGTRLLVL.

The V and J genes are TRBV24-1 and TRBJ2-3; tentatively, D is TRBD1 or TRBD2 (5 bases each). Trimming cost V 4 bases and J 3 bases, with 16 bases left between them. The CDR3 length is 16 residues. Germline V lookup: CDR1 KGHDR, CDR2 SFDVKD. The CDR3 nucleotides read TGTGCCACCAGTGACACCGGGGCTAAGAGTACAGATACGCAGTATTTT. Its translation: CATSDTGAKSTDTQYF.

This clonotype was detected a few times. The chain joins TRBV12-3 or TRBV12-4 to TRBJ1-3; D is unresolved. Trimming left V 2 bases short and J 2 bases short, with 10 bases between. There are 15 residues in the CDR3. The CDR3 sequence: CASSLSRTAGNTIYF. In DNA form, the CDR3 reads TGTGCCAGCAGTTTATCCCGCACCGCTGGAAACACCATATATTTT.

There are a few counts of this clonotype. The gene calls are TRBV15 and TRBJ1-1; unclear D gene. This CDR3 comprises 14 residues. The germline gives CDR1 LNHNV, CDR2 YYDKDF (reference sequence). The germline V and J ends were trimmed by 2 bases and 2 bases, with 9 bases remaining between them. Here the CDR3 reads CATSRRVGNTEAFF. The CDR3, as DNA: TGTGCCACCAGCAGAAGGGTGGGAAACACTGAAGCTTTCTTT.

This clonotype was seen many times. The chain combines TRBV20-1 with TRBJ2-1; 7 bases agree with TRBD1. The CDR3 is 15 residues long. CDR1 and CDR2 (germline): DFQATT, SNEGSKA (reference sequence). Trimming cost V 0 bases and J 8 bases; bases outside gene matches: 10. The CDR3 DNA sequence: TGCAGTGCTAGAGATGCCGGACCAACAGGGGATGAGCAGTTCTTC. Amino acid sequence: CSARDAGPTGDEQFF.

This clonotype appeared a few times. The DNA of the CDR3 is TGTGCCACCCGACGGACTGAAGCTTTCTTT. This gives the protein CATRRTEAFF. The genes are TRBV28 and TRBJ1-1; D is ambiguous. The germline V gene encodes CDR1 MDHEN and CDR2 SYDVKM. Trimming pared 10 bases from V and 5 bases from J, leaving 8 bases between. CDR3 length equals 10 residues.

This clonotype was seen more than once but under ten times. This chain connects TRBV28 to TRBJ2-2; D call uncertain. Germline V lookup: CDR1 MDHEN, CDR2 SYDVKM. V lost 3 bases and J lost 1, with 6 bases in between. The CDR3 length is 14 residues. The CDR3 loop is CASSFGVNTGELFF. The CDR3 DNA sequence: TGTGCCAGCAGTTTCGGAGTGAACACCGGGGAGCTGTTTTTT.

J is TRBJ2-3 and V is TRBV5-1; D is perhaps TRBD2 (5 bases). The CDR3 runs 14 residues. V lost 4 bases to trimming and J lost 3 bases, with 12 bases between them. Germline loops: CDR1 SGHRS, CDR2 YFSETQ. DNA for the CDR3: TGCGCCAGCAGCCCCGAGCGCGGGACAGATACGCAGTATTTT. Its translation is CASSPERGTDTQYF.

The genes are TRBV30 and TRBJ2-3; 10 nucleotides align to TRBD2. The CDR3 spans 14 residues. Per germline, CDR1 GTSNPN and CDR2 SVGIG (reference sequence). V was clipped by 1 base and J by 4 bases; unmatched bases: 2. CDR3 in amino acids: CAWSAAGGSDTQYF. The CDR3, as DNA: TGTGCCTGGAGTGCAGCGGGGGGGTCAGATACGCAGTATTTT.

This clonotype was seen more than once but under ten times. V is TRBV20-1 and J is TRBJ1-6, with D possibly matching TRBD1 (5 bases). This CDR3 contains 16 residues. Germline values: CDR1 DFQATT, CDR2 SNEGSKA (reference sequence). V lost 0 bases and J 7 bases, leaving 16 bases between the germline ends. The CDR3 bases are TGCAGTGCTAGAGATGGAGGTAGACAGACAAATTCACCCCTCCACTTT. Amino acids: CSARDGGRQTNSPLHF.

The gene calls are TRBV11-2 and TRBJ2-5, with TRBD1 matching over 7 bases. This CDR3 contains 13 residues. The ends lost 5 bases at V and 5 bases at J; junction bases unmatched: 5. The germline CDR1 and CDR2 sequences are SGHAT and FQNNGV. CDR3 region: CASSNRGVETQYF. Written as DNA, the CDR3 is TGTGCCAGCAGCAACAGGGGTGTGGAGACCCAGTACTTC.

The V and J genes are TRBV19 and TRBJ2-1, with 10 bases aligning to TRBD2. J was trimmed by 5 bases and V by 8 bases; bases with no gene match: 6. This CDR3 is built from 14 residues. Germline values: CDR1 LNHDA, CDR2 SQIVND (reference sequence). The CDR3 nucleotides are TGTGCCAGTGTCGGACTAGCGGAGCACAATGAGCAGTTCTTC. This codes for CASVGLAEHNEQFF.

In DNA, the CDR3 is TGTGCCAGCAGCAAGGGGACAGCGACAGCGGATGAGCAGTTCTTC. Protein sequence: CASSKGTATADEQFF. The chain joins TRBV7-2 to TRBJ2-1; 7 positions match TRBD1. CDR1 is SGHTA, CDR2 FQGNSA, per germline. The length of the CDR3 is 15 residues. V lost 5 bases to trimming and J lost 8 bases; unmatched junction nucleotides: 12.

CDR3 amino acids: CASSRGVAEAFF. CDR3 bases: TGTGCCAGCAGTCGGGGGGTGGCTGAAGCTTTCTTT. The J gene is TRBJ1-1, the V gene TRBV12-3 or TRBV12-4; perhaps TRBD1 as D (5 bases). The length of the CDR3 is 12 residues. Trimming shortened V by 5 bases and J by 6 bases, and 10 bases separated the two germline ends.

CDR3 bases: TGTGCCAGCAGCAAGACGGGACTCAAAGAGGCCCTTGAGCAGTTCTTC. It encodes CASSKTGLKEALEQFF. The chain has TRBV7-2 and TRBJ2-1; D might be TRBD2 (6 bases). The V end lost 5 bases, the J end lost 9 bases, and 23 bases lay between the germline ends. Germline assignment: CDR1 SGHTA and CDR2 FQGNSA. This CDR3 has 16 residues.

The chain couples TRBV27 to TRBJ2-3; TRBD2 aligns across 7 bases. V gave up 8 bases and J gave up 5 bases; unmatched junction bases: 1. The CDR3 is made up of 11 amino acids. Germline CDR1 MNHEY, CDR2 SMNVEV (reference sequence). The CDR3 protein is CASGREDTQYF. CDR3 sequence (DNA): TGTGCCAGCGGGAGGGAAGATACGCAGTATTTT.

In this sample, this clonotype turned up a few times. J is TRBJ2-1 and V is TRBV9; 10 nucleotides line up with TRBD2. The CDR3 consists of 17 residues. V lost 3 bases, J lost 4 bases, and 10 bases stayed unmatched. Germline lookup yields CDR1 SGDLS and CDR2 YYNGEE. CDR3 DNA: TGTGCCAGCAGCGAATATTCCGGGACTAGCGTGTACAATGAGCAGTTCTTC. Translation gives CASSEYSGTSVYNEQFF.

This clonotype was detected a few times. The genes are TRBV11-2 and TRBJ1-1, with 7 bases fitting TRBD1. The CDR3 spans 15 residues. Germline V gene data show CDR1 as SGHAT and CDR2 as FQNNGV. With 5 bases clipped from V and 4 bases from J, the junction kept 10 bases outside the gene matches. The CDR3 region is CASSLLEGAITEAFF. CDR3 bases: TGTGCCAGCAGCCTCCTTGAGGGGGCGATCACTGAAGCTTTCTTT.

This chain connects TRBV4-3 to TRBJ2-3; 7 bases map to TRBD2. Germline V gene sequence: CDR1 LGHNA, CDR2 YSLEER. V was clipped by 1 base and J by 1 base; unmatched bases: 2. This CDR3 comprises 15 residues. The CDR3 nucleotides are TGCGCCAGCAGCCAAGTGACTAGCCGCACAGATACGCAGTATTTT. It codes for CASSQVTSRTDTQYF.

This clonotype was detected only a few times. The chain employs TRBV6-5 and TRBJ2-2; D unclear. The V end was cut by 5 bases, the J end by 7 bases, with 5 bases between. The CDR3 is made up of 11 amino acids. Germline V gives CDR1 MNHEY, CDR2 SVGAGI. CDR3 in amino acids: CASSGDGELFF. The CDR3 bases are TGTGCCAGCAGTGGCGACGGGGAGCTGTTTTTT.

This CDR3 reads CASTTLGGGGNIQYF. The CDR3 DNA reads as TGTGCCAGCACCACTTTGGGGGGTGGCGGGAACATTCAGTACTTC. The V and J genes are TRBV5-6 and TRBJ2-4; D might be TRBD2 (6 bases). V lost 6 bases, J lost 7 bases, and 20 bases lay in between. Germline CDR1 SGHDT, CDR2 YYEEEE. The CDR3 length is 15 residues.

The chain couples TRBV18 to TRBJ1-5; 9 bases fit TRBD1. The CDR3 sequence is 17 residues long. J lost 2 bases, V lost 6 bases, and 11 bases had no gene match. Germline values: CDR1 KGHSH, CDR2 LQKENI. The CDR3 here is CASSSGTGPAGNQPQHF. CDR3 DNA: TGTGCCAGCTCGTCCGGGACAGGGCCGGCAGGCAATCAGCCCCAGCATTTT. Based on the CDR3 plus reference TRBV18 and TRBJ1-5, the full variable domain is NAGVMQNPRHLVRRRGQEARLRCSPMKGHSHVYWYRQLPEEGLKFMVYLQKENIIDESGMPKERFSAEFPKEGPSILRIQQVVRGDSAAYFCASSSGTGPAGNQPQHFGDGTRLSIL.

The chain links TRBV6-2 or TRBV6-3 to TRBJ2-7, with a weak D call TRBD1 (6 bases). CDR3 size: 12 residues. Trimming removed 8 bases at V and 12 bases at J, with 20 bases between. Looked up from germline, CDR1 is MNHEY and CDR2 is SVGEGT. CDR3 protein: CASGQTGAERYF. The CDR3 DNA is TGTGCCAGCGGACAGACAGGCGCCGAGAGGTACTTC.

V gene TRBV24-1 combines with J gene TRBJ2-3, with unresolved D. V lost 9 bases and J lost 4, with 7 bases in between. CDR1 and CDR2 (germline): KGHDR, SFDVKD. CDR3 length equals 11 residues. CDR3 sequence: CATSYADTQYF. CDR3 DNA: TGTGCCACCTCTTATGCAGATACGCAGTATTTT.

This clonotype appeared a few times. This chain connects TRBV7-9 to TRBJ1-4, with D possibly being TRBD1 (5 bases). Looked up from germline, CDR1 is SEHNR and CDR2 is FQNEAQ (reference sequence). Between the trimmed V and J ends, which lost 8 bases and 0 bases, there was a span of 10 bases. The CDR3 is made up of 14 amino acids. The CDR3 DNA is TGTGCCAGCGATTCGGGGGCAACTAATGAAAAACTGTTTTTT. It translates to CASDSGATNEKLFF.

At least ten counts were recorded for this clonotype. The chain has TRBV12-3 or TRBV12-4 and TRBJ2-1; D perhaps matches TRBD1 (6 bases). Between the trimmed V and J ends, which lost 5 bases and 7 bases, there was a span of 15 bases. The CDR3 has 14 amino acids. In DNA form, the CDR3 reads TGTGCCAGCAGTGGGGGCCAGGGGTGGAATGAGCAGTTCTTC. It codes for CASSGGQGWNEQFF.

The V and J genes are TRBV29-1 and TRBJ1-4, with D maybe TRBD1 (6 bases). V was trimmed by 6 bases and J by 3 bases, leaving 14 bases between them. The CDR3 has 14 residues. Germline V lookup: CDR1 SQVTM, CDR2 ANQGSEA. CDR3 protein: CSVAIQGSNEKLFF. The CDR3 DNA reads as TGCAGCGTAGCAATACAGGGATCTAATGAAAAACTGTTTTTT.

This CDR3 reads CASSPGTYTYEQYF. For the CDR3, the DNA is TGTGCCAGCAGTCCCGGGACTTATACCTACGAGCAGTACTTC. The J gene is TRBJ2-7, the V gene TRBV12-3 or TRBV12-4, with D perhaps TRBD2 (6 bases). The length of the CDR3 is 14 residues. V was pared by 5 bases and J by 2 bases, with 13 bases between.

V is TRBV29-1 and J is TRBJ1-1; possible D gene TRBD1, 6 bases. Germline-derived CDR1 and CDR2 are SQVTM and ANQGSEA. CDR3 length equals 16 residues. V gave up 5 bases and J gave up 1 base, with 20 bases separating them. The CDR3 sequence: CSVSRGGPYENTEAFF. Written as DNA, the CDR3 is TGCAGCGTTTCCCGCGGGGGCCCCTACGAGAACACTGAAGCTTTCTTT.